This T cell receptor beta chain appears in the sequencing data of a study of T cells in localized non-small cell lung cancer. The study's findings and limits: Paired adjacent lung recovered a median approximately 62 of the top 100 tumor clones. Highest T cell clonality was seen in uninvolved adjacent lung, surpassing that measured in tumor.

Sequencing was performed with immunoSEQ multiplex PCR; in TCRdb, only in-frame clones are kept and a portion is missing. The sample contains around 15,000 clones, almost 90% of which appear only once. Germline CDR1 reads SGHVS; CDR2 reads FNYEAQ. The CDR3 extends over 15 amino acids. Between the trimmed V and J ends, which lost 5 bases and 5 bases, there was a span of 18 bases. In the case of this clone: Its matching antigen is unknown.

The V and J genes are TRBV7-6 and TRBJ1-2, with a weak D call TRBD1 (5 bases). The receptor comes from a woman between 35 and 75 years old with stage III lung adenocarcinoma. The sequenced sample was peripheral blood mononuclear cells, obtained before any cancer treatment. CDR3 bases: TGTGCCAGCAGCCCCTATGGGGCAGGAGGGTATGGCTACACCTTC. As protein: CASSPYGAGGYGYTF.